The 23 T cell receptor beta chains below were found in one sample sequenced in a study of blood T cells in healthy people across ages. Combining a sample-barcoded 5' primer with a J-beta primer mix, a second PCR ran for roughly 7 to 12 cycles. TCRdb ran MiXCR on the 5' RACE reads and lists one entry per CDR3 protein. The data show hundreds of thousands of distinct CDR3 sequences, with roughly 29% seen just once and 29% held by the top ten. The sequencing sample was made of blood. These receptors were taken from a woman in her sixties or seventies in good health.

This clonotype has just a few counts. An end of the junction differs from the germline gene, which may be a read error. The chain employs TRBV7-2 and TRBJ1-2, with unresolved D. Germline loops: CDR1 SGHTA, CDR2 FQGNSA. The CDR3 is 15 amino acids. CDR3 bases: TGTGCCCGCAGCTTAGCGTCCGGGAGATACTATGGCTACACCTTC. It codes for CARSLASGRYYGYTF.

The chain combines TRBV3-1 with TRBJ1-2; D may be TRBD1 (5 bases). CDR1 and CDR2 (germline): LGHDT, YNNKEL (reference sequence). Trimming took 4 bases from V and 0 from J, leaving 21 bases between them. This CDR3 comprises 18 residues. This CDR3 reads CASSPILNRDSSNYGYTF. The CDR3 nucleotides read TGTGCCAGCAGCCCAATTCTCAACCGGGACTCATCTAACTATGGCTACACCTTC.

This clonotype has more than one count but fewer than ten. The chain links TRBV5-1 to TRBJ2-5, with 7 bases fitting TRBD2. Losses at the gene ends were 2 bases for V and 4 bases for J; bases not matched to a gene: 5. Germline V gives CDR1 SGHRS, CDR2 YFSETQ. The length of the CDR3 is 14 residues. CDR3 in DNA: TGCGCCAGCAGCTTAAGGGTAGCGGGAGAGACCCAGTACTTC. Amino acid sequence: CASSLRVAGETQYF.

The gene calls are TRBV12-3 or TRBV12-4 and TRBJ2-3; D call uncertain. The CDR3 covers 9 residues. V lost 8 bases and J 10 bases, leaving 7 bases between the germline ends. The CDR3 here is CASGLSQYF. The CDR3 nucleotides read TGTGCCAGCGGCCTGTCGCAGTATTTT.

The V gene is TRBV20-1, the J gene TRBJ2-5; tentatively, D is TRBD2 (5 bases). V lost 2 bases to trimming and J lost 1 base, with 11 bases between them. Germline CDR1 reads DFQATT; CDR2 reads SNEGSKA (reference sequence). This CDR3 is built from 14 residues. CDR3 nucleotide sequence: TGCAGTGCTAGACGTCCAGAGGGCCAAGAGACCCAGTACTTC. It translates to CSARRPEGQETQYF.

This clonotype has only a few counts. This rearrangement joins TRBV15 to TRBJ2-5; D is possibly TRBD2 (5 bases). The CDR3 is 13 residues long. With 3 bases removed from V and 2 bases from J, the gap between germline ends came to 7 bases. The V gene's germline CDR1 is LNHNV and CDR2 YYDKDF (reference sequence). As DNA, the CDR3 is TGTGCCACCAGCAGGGACTTTCAAGAGACCCAGTACTTC. Its translation: CATSRDFQETQYF.

V and J are TRBV20-1 and TRBJ2-7, with 12 bases matching TRBD2. The CDR3 is 14 residues long. The V gene end was trimmed by 2 bases and the J gene end by 2 bases; junction bases not matched to a gene: 1. Germline V gene lookup returns CDR1 DFQATT and CDR2 SNEGSKA (reference sequence). The CDR3 reads CSARLAGGAYEQYF. In nucleotides, the CDR3 is TGCAGTGCTAGACTAGCGGGAGGGGCCTACGAGCAGTACTTC.

The V call is TRBV12-3 or TRBV12-4, the J call TRBJ1-3; D gene unclear. The CDR3 is 14 amino acids. V was shortened by 5 bases and J by 1 base, with 9 bases between the two germline ends. The CDR3, as DNA: TGTGCCAGCAGTCTCGCAGGATCTGGAAACACCATATATTTT. Translating it yields CASSLAGSGNTIYF.

The rearrangement links TRBV21-1 to TRBJ1-1. TRBV21-1 is tagged as a pseudogene. The CDR3 sequence is 14 residues long. CDR3 in DNA: TGTGCCAGCAGCACCCTCCAAGACGGCACTGAAGCTTTCTTT. Translated: CASSTLQDGTEAFF.

V is TRBV20-1 and J is TRBJ2-5; no reliable D call. CDR3 length equals 12 residues. CDR1 and CDR2 from the germline V gene are DFQATT and SNEGSKA (reference sequence). The ends were cut back, 5 bases at V and 5 bases at J, with 12 bases in the middle. The CDR3: CSAVDPHETQYF. CDR3 DNA sequence: TGCAGTGCTGTCGACCCCCATGAGACCCAGTACTTC.

This clonotype was seen more than once but under ten times. The V call is TRBV5-4, the J call TRBJ2-7; the D is unclear. CDR1 is SGHNT and CDR2 is YYREEE in the germline V gene (reference sequence). This CDR3 is built from 14 residues. Trimming cost V 0 bases and J 3 bases, with 10 bases left between them. DNA for the CDR3: TGTGCCAGCAGCTTGGGGCAGTCAAACTACGAGCAGTACTTC. Its protein is CASSLGQSNYEQYF.

The chain recombines TRBV15 with TRBJ1-3, with D perhaps matching TRBD1 (6 bases). Between the trimmed V and J ends, which lost 1 base and 1 base, there was a span of 11 bases. This CDR3 region has 16 residues. CDR1 is LNHNV and CDR2 is YYDKDF in the germline V gene (reference sequence). The CDR3 DNA reads as TGTGCCACCAGCAGAGTCCGGACAGAATCTGGAAACACCATATATTTT. Translating gives CATSRVRTESGNTIYF.

This clonotype was observed many times. This chain links TRBV6-1 with TRBJ2-5; 9 bases are a match to TRBD2. The junction had 10 bases not matched to a gene; V was cut back by 7 bases and J by 4 bases. The length of the CDR3 is 15 residues. CDR1 and CDR2 (germline): MNHNS, SASEGT. CDR3 loop: CASTLAGALGETQYF. In DNA, the CDR3 is TGTGCCAGCACATTAGCGGGAGCTCTTGGAGAGACCCAGTACTTC.

Comment on this clonotype: This may arise from a read error, as a much more abundant clone is one base away. The chain joins TRBV28 to TRBJ2-7; no definite D call. CDR1 and CDR2 from the germline V gene are MDHEN and SYDVKM. CDR3 length: 14 amino acids. Trimming stripped 4 bases from V and 0 bases from J, with 10 bases between. In DNA, the CDR3 is TGTGCCAGCAGTTCATCGGCAGGCTCCTACGAGCAGTACTTC. Amino acid sequence: CASSSSAGSYEQYF.

In nucleotides, the CDR3 is TGCAGCGTTGTTCATAGGACGGGAGTGAACACTGAAGCTTTCTTT. Translated, it gives CSVVHRTGVNTEAFF. This chain connects TRBV29-1 to TRBJ1-1; D ambiguous. The CDR3 runs 15 residues. Trimming removed 4 bases at V and 0 bases at J, with 15 bases between. CDR1 is SQVTM and CDR2 is ANQGSEA in the germline V gene.

CDR3 sequence (DNA): TGTGCCAGCAGCTTAATAAGCGGGGGGGTTAATGAGCAGTTCTTC. This codes for CASSLISGGVNEQFF. The gene calls are TRBV11-2 and TRBJ2-5; 10 bases line up with TRBD2. With the DNA end fitting TRBJ2-1 better, the J assignment may be wrong. This CDR3 has 15 residues. CDR1 is SGHAT, CDR2 FQNNGV, per germline.

J is TRBJ2-1 and V is TRBV9, with D possibly matching TRBD2 (6 bases). V gave up 0 bases and J gave up 6 bases, with 10 bases separating them. Looked up from germline, CDR1 is SGDLS and CDR2 is YYNGEE. This CDR3 comprises 14 residues. The CDR3 DNA reads as TGTGCCAGCAGCGTAGTTGAGCGGGCCAATGAGCAGTTCTTC. It translates to CASSVVERANEQFF.

Ten or more counts support this clonotype. The chain joins TRBV3-1 to TRBJ2-7; no reliable D call. The CDR3 has 12 residues. Per the germline V gene, CDR1 is LGHDT and CDR2 is YNNKEL (reference sequence). The germline V and J ends were trimmed by 1 base and 12 bases, with 13 bases remaining between them. The CDR3 DNA sequence: TGTGCCAGCAGCCAAGGATGGGATCACATGTACTTC. Translated: CASSQGWDHMYF.

In this sample, this clonotype turned up a few times. This chain uses TRBV7-9 with TRBJ2-5, with a weak D call TRBD2 (6 bases). Germline assignment: CDR1 SEHNR and CDR2 FQNEAQ (reference sequence). The germline V and J ends were trimmed by 11 bases and 2 bases, with 18 bases remaining between them. This CDR3 spans 14 amino acids. The DNA of the CDR3 is TGTGCCGGCGATCCGGGAGTAGGACAAGAGACCCAGTACTTC. It specifies CAGDPGVGQETQYF.

The CDR3 protein is CSASDAYSYEQYF. The CDR3 nucleotides read TGCAGTGCTAGTGACGCCTACTCCTACGAGCAGTACTTC. V gene TRBV20-1 combines with J gene TRBJ2-7; D gene unclear. The V end was cut by 3 bases, the J end by 0 bases, with 9 bases between. Germline V lookup: CDR1 DFQATT, CDR2 SNEGSKA (reference sequence). The CDR3 is made up of 13 amino acids.

This clonotype was seen more than once but under ten times. CDR3 DNA: TGTGCCAGCAGTTTAGGGATGTTACTAGCGGGCGTAACCTACGAGCAGTACTTC. It translates to CASSLGMLLAGVTYEQYF. The chain employs TRBV12-3 or TRBV12-4 and TRBJ2-7; 9 positions match TRBD2. Trimming cost V 1 base and J 2 bases; bases outside gene matches: 12. This CDR3 contains 18 residues.

This clonotype was observed a handful of times. The V and J genes are TRBV6-5 and TRBJ2-1, with TRBD2 matching over 13 bases. Germline-derived CDR1 and CDR2 are MNHEY and SVGAGI. The length of the CDR3 is 15 residues. With 6 bases clipped from V and 5 bases from J, the junction kept 4 bases outside the gene matches. CDR3: CASRWGLAGHNEQFF. CDR3 nucleotide sequence: TGTGCCAGCAGATGGGGACTAGCGGGGCACAATGAGCAGTTCTTC.

The sample holds a few counts of this clonotype. It is likely a read error, because the conserved phenylalanine at the end of the CDR3 is missing. The chain couples TRBV3-1 to TRBJ1-2; 9 bases align to TRBD1. The CDR3 spans 14 residues. Germline CDR1 LGHDT, CDR2 YNNKEL (reference sequence). With V trimmed by 4 bases and J by 3 bases, 3 bases remained unmatched. For the CDR3, the DNA is TGTGCCAGCAGCCGGGACAGGGCGGACTATGGCTACACCCTC. The encoded protein is CASSRDRADYGYTL.